This TCR beta chain originates from a study of blood T cell repertoires in COVID-19. Whole-study context: The United States, Italy and Spain were the sources of the acute and convalescent COVID-19 samples.

This clone was observed a few times. How the authors handled the data: Using reference gene primer amplification, nucleated cell counts were estimated. This table comes from immunoSEQ multiplex PCR, and its TCRdb copy is limited to in-frame clones, with some not included. That table gives V, J and clone size, and the DNA gave D and trimming. The sample has about 200,000 clones, around 90% seen once. Germline values: CDR1 WNHNN, CDR2 SYGVQD (reference sequence). CDR3 length: 13 residues. Deletions cut 6 bases from V and 10 bases from J, with 16 bases between. This sequence joins TRBV10-1 and TRBJ2-1; D not certain. This receptor was obtained from a man between 35 and 55 years old with acute or convalescent COVID-19. Input material: peripheral blood. CDR3 bases: TGCGCCAGCAGCCAGAGCGAGTTCCAGGAGCAGTTCTTC. It encodes CASSQSEFQEQFF.